A single sample gave rise to the 2 T cell receptor beta chains below, sequenced in a study of blood T cell repertoires in COVID-19. TCRdb's copy holds only in-frame clones and misses some; the assay was immunoSEQ multiplex PCR. The repertoire holds around 140,000 clones, with around 88% as singletons. Material: peripheral blood. These receptors were collected from a man aged 45-65 years with acute or convalescent COVID-19.

The chain is built from TRBV6-1 and TRBJ2-3, with 10 bases that match TRBD2. This CDR3 comprises 16 residues. Per germline, CDR1 MNHNS and CDR2 SASEGT. The J segment lost 6 bases and the V segment lost 2 bases, leaving 8 bases of the junction unmatched. The CDR3 sequence: CASSELISGGWDTQYF. CDR3 DNA: TGTGCCAGCAGTGAATTGATTAGCGGGGGGTGGGATACGCAGTATTTT.

V usage is TRBV6-1 and J usage is TRBJ2-7, with D tentatively TRBD2 (7 bases). Trimming cost V 1 base and J 1 base, with 11 bases left between them. From germline, CDR1 is MNHNS and CDR2 SASEGT. The CDR3 runs to 15 residues. The CDR3, as DNA: TGTGCCAGCAGTGAAGGCGGGGGCCTTTCCTACGAGCAGTACTTC. Protein: CASSEGGGLSYEQYF.